These 10 T cell receptor beta chains were all obtained from the same sample, sequenced in a study of blood T cell repertoires in COVID-19. Only in-frame clones appear in the TCRdb table, and some are missing; sequencing was by immunoSEQ multiplex PCR. Found here are roughly 34,000 clones, 80% to 90% of them singletons; the top ten hold under 30%. Source material: peripheral blood. Receptors were obtained from an elderly woman with active or convalescent COVID-19.

This chain's CDR3 is CASSRQGAYGYTF. The CDR3 DNA is TGTGCCAGCAGTCGACAGGGGGCCTATGGCTACACCTTC. The V gene is TRBV6-5, the J gene TRBJ1-2; 10 nucleotides line up with TRBD1. The CDR3 contains 13 residues. Trimming cost V 5 bases and J 4 bases; bases outside gene matches: 1. Germline CDR1 reads MNHEY; CDR2 reads SVGAGI.

V gene TRBV6-6 combines with J gene TRBJ2-3, with 8 bases identical to TRBD2. Germline trimming cut 7 bases from V and 3 bases from J; bases unmatched to any gene: 9. The length of the CDR3 is 15 residues. In germline, CDR1 is MNHNY, CDR2 SVGAGI (reference sequence). The CDR3 is CASNRGGPLTDTQYF. CDR3 in DNA: TGTGCCAGCAACCGGGGGGGCCCATTGACAGATACGCAGTATTTT.

The chain is built from TRBV29-1 and TRBJ2-5; no clear D gene. The CDR3 runs to 12 residues. The germline V gene has CDR1 SQVTM and CDR2 ANQGSEA. V lost 4 bases to trimming and J lost 0 bases, with 6 bases between them. The CDR3 sequence: CSVVVYQETQYF. For the CDR3, the DNA is TGCAGCGTTGTAGTGTACCAAGAGACCCAGTACTTC.

The gene calls are TRBV20-1 and TRBJ2-7, with 9 bases that match TRBD1. The germline CDR1 and CDR2 sequences are DFQATT and SNEGSKA (reference sequence). This CDR3 has 14 residues. V shed 3 bases, J shed 3 bases, and the junction held 6 bases outside the gene matches. The CDR3 DNA reads as TGCAGTGCTAGTTTTTCGGGACAGGGCTACGAGCAGTACTTC. Protein: CSASFSGQGYEQYF.

This chain uses TRBV2 with TRBJ2-5; TRBD1 might be the D (6 bases). CDR1 is SNHLY, CDR2 FYNNEI, per germline. The CDR3 is 16 amino acids. V shed 1 base and J shed 4 bases, with 16 bases lying between them. As DNA, the CDR3 is TGTGCCAGCAGTGAAGGGTTGAGGGGGTGGTCAGAGACCCAGTACTTC. Residues: CASSEGLRGWSETQYF.

This chain uses TRBV6-5 with TRBJ1-5; a weak D match, TRBD1 (6 bases). V was cut by 6 bases and J by 3 bases, with 12 bases left in between. This CDR3 has 14 residues. Germline CDR1 reads MNHEY; CDR2 reads SVGAGI. CDR3 in amino acids: CASRGTGNNQPQHF. Here the CDR3 DNA reads TGTGCCAGCAGGGGAACAGGGAACAATCAGCCCCAGCATTTT.

V usage is TRBV29-1 and J usage is TRBJ2-3, with D possibly matching TRBD1 (6 bases). This CDR3 is built from 13 residues. V lost 4 bases, J lost 6 bases, and 14 bases lay in between. Germline V gene lookup returns CDR1 SQVTM and CDR2 ANQGSEA. The CDR3 reads CSVALGTPDTQYF. The CDR3 nucleotides are TGCAGCGTTGCCCTCGGGACACCGGATACGCAGTATTTT.

This rearrangement joins TRBV2 to TRBJ1-1; D is undetermined. Germline V gene lookup returns CDR1 SNHLY and CDR2 FYNNEI. Trimming stripped 5 bases from V and 10 bases from J, with 14 bases between. The CDR3 covers 12 residues. Here the CDR3 DNA reads TGTGCCAGCAGTCCCAGCCTTTCTAGAGCTTTCTTT. Protein sequence: CASSPSLSRAFF.

The rearrangement links TRBV28 to TRBJ2-1; 8 bases fit TRBD2. With V trimmed by 6 bases and J by 5 bases, 12 bases remained unmatched. The CDR3 runs to 16 residues. Germline V gene lookup returns CDR1 MDHEN and CDR2 SYDVKM. CDR3 loop: CASSNGGGTPDNEQFF. CDR3 coding DNA: TGTGCCAGCAGCAACGGGGGGGGGACCCCTGACAATGAGCAGTTCTTC.

In this sample, this clone is medium-sized. The chain combines TRBV5-6 with TRBJ2-1, with TRBD1 matching over 11 bases. V shed 5 bases and J 4 bases; nucleotides not matched to a gene: 8. Germline-derived CDR1 and CDR2 are SGHDT and YYEEEE. This CDR3 spans 16 amino acids. CDR3 nucleotides: TGTGCCAGCAGTCCCTTCGGGACAGGGGGATACAATGAGCAGTTCTTC. It translates to CASSPFGTGGYNEQFF.